Presented here are 16 T cell receptor beta chains from one specimen sequenced in a study of T cell clusters in autoimmune cytopenias. Each sample's input was 200 to 300 ng genomic DNA, some 40,000 genome equivalents. Multiplex touch-down PCR amplified TRB using TRB-A and TRB-B pools in one tube. TCRdb re-analyzed the multiplex PCR reads; it lists each CDR3 protein once, without DNA. The sample table sets out about 15,000 distinct CDR3 sequences. These data were likewise used in another study, on T cell repertoires in aging, cancer and after chemotherapy.

The specimen sequenced was peripheral blood. The receptors were gathered from a human donor in good health.

The V and J genes are TRBV5-1 and TRBJ2-1; TCRdb gives TRBD2 as the D gene, but with no DNA this cannot be confirmed. Germline loops: CDR1 SGHRS, CDR2 YFSETQ. CDR3 size: 13 residues. CDR3 region: CASSLGSNDEQFF.

V usage is TRBV6-5 and J usage is TRBJ2-1. This CDR3 is built from 14 residues. From germline, CDR1 is MNHEY and CDR2 SVGAGI. The CDR3 spells CASSSGDSYNEQFF.

The chain uses TRBV27 and TRBJ2-5; TCRdb outputs TRBD2, but without DNA this stays unchecked. Germline V lookup: CDR1 MNHEY, CDR2 SMNVEV (reference sequence). This CDR3 spans 15 amino acids. The CDR3 sequence is CASSLYPSGSKTQYF.

The chain recombines TRBV12-3 or TRBV12-4 with TRBJ2-1; no DNA is available, so the TRBD2 call from TCRdb remains unchecked. The CDR3 has 15 residues. CDR3 region: CASRRAGGLGNEQFF.

The chain couples TRBV29-1 to TRBJ1-1; TCRdb's D gene call, TRBD1, goes unchecked for lack of DNA. The CDR3 length is 12 residues. The germline CDR1 and CDR2 sequences are SQVTM and ANQGSEA. This CDR3 is CSGGTGGSEAFF. Full variable domain (missing parts from reference TRBV29-1 and TRBJ1-1): SAVISQKPSRDICQRGTSLTIQCQVDSQVTMMFWYRQQPGQSLTLIATANQGSEATYESGFVIDKFPISRPNLTFSTLTVSNMSPEDSSIYLCSGGTGGSEAFFGQGTRLTVV.

This clonotype ranks as medium-sized in terms of frequency. The chain carries TRBV19 and TRBJ2-1; TCRdb lists TRBD2, though no DNA is available to test this call. The CDR3 is made up of 14 amino acids. CDR1 is LNHDA and CDR2 is SQIVND in the germline V gene (reference sequence). CDR3 region: CASSTGTSYNEQFF.

This clonotype is called medium-sized based on its frequency. This rearrangement joins TRBV11-3 to TRBJ2-3; TCRdb indicates TRBD2, and absent DNA this call remains unverified. CDR1 and CDR2 (germline): SGHNT, YENEEA. This CDR3 has 15 residues. The CDR3 here is CASSSLAGATDTQYF.

The J gene is TRBJ1-5, the V gene TRBV27; TCRdb's assignment of TRBD1 cannot be checked, as there is no DNA. CDR1 and CDR2 from the germline V gene are MNHEY and SMNVEV (reference sequence). There are 15 residues in the CDR3. The CDR3 reads CASSFGTGSDQPQHF.

Judged by frequency, this clonotype is medium-sized. The CDR3 sequence: CASSTGQGRDTQYF. This rearrangement joins TRBV27 to TRBJ2-3; TCRdb picks TRBD1, but there is no DNA to check that call. Per the germline V gene, CDR1 is MNHEY and CDR2 is SMNVEV (reference sequence). There are 14 residues in the CDR3.

In terms of frequency, this clonotype is medium-sized. V and J are TRBV5-6 and TRBJ2-1; the TRBD2 assignment by TCRdb is unverifiable without DNA. The CDR3 is 14 residues long. Germline CDR1 SGHDT, CDR2 YYEEEE. Here the CDR3 reads CASSFSGSLNEQFF.

The J gene is TRBJ2-7, the V gene TRBV7-9; no DNA is available, so the TRBD1 call from TCRdb remains unchecked. The CDR3 spans 15 residues. CDR1 is SEHNR and CDR2 is FQNEAQ in the germline V gene (reference sequence). CDR3 loop: CASSLAGTGVREQYF.

This chain connects TRBV7-2 to TRBJ1-1; the TCRdb D gene call, TRBD1, has no DNA to confirm it. The length of the CDR3 is 21 residues. Per germline, CDR1 SGHTA and CDR2 FQGNSA. Here the CDR3 reads CASSLLSRTPTDGQGRPEAFF.

The chain carries TRBV27 and TRBJ2-2; the D call of TRBD2 rests on TCRdb alone, since no DNA is present to check it. Germline V CDR1 and CDR2: MNHEY, SMNVEV (reference sequence). This CDR3 has 15 amino acids. The CDR3 loop reads CASKAAGRGTGELFF.

The V gene is TRBV29-1, the J gene TRBJ2-7; TCRdb outputs TRBD2, but without DNA this stays unchecked. The CDR3 is 15 residues long. The germline V gene encodes CDR1 SQVTM and CDR2 ANQGSEA. This CDR3 is CSVDGRLAGTNEQYF.

The rearrangement links TRBV11-1 to TRBJ1-3; TCRdb's D call, TRBD1, is unchecked because there is no DNA. The CDR3 is 14 amino acids. Per the germline V gene, CDR1 is SGHAT and CDR2 is FQDESV (reference sequence). This CDR3 is CASCARGIGNTIYF.

V gene TRBV7-6 combines with J gene TRBJ2-7; TCRdb names TRBD1, which stays unverified in the absence of DNA. In germline, CDR1 is SGHVS, CDR2 FNYEAQ. CDR3 length: 14 amino acids. Here the CDR3 reads CASSSSGPAGEQYF.